This TCR beta chain was identified during a study of breast tumors, draining lymph nodes, adjacent tissues. In TCRdb, the multiplex PCR reads were re-called with MiXCR into one record per CDR3 protein. This table holds under 30,000 distinct CDR3 sequences, around 25% found once. Study-level findings and limits: Tumor TCR diversity was below lymph nodes but above nontumor tissue. That most tumor T cells come from lymph nodes remained unproven. Luminal-like breast cancer showed significantly greater tumor-nontumor repertoire similarity than basal-like breast cancer did.

This clonotype was observed many times. What it binds is unknown. The germline V gene encodes CDR1 SGHDT and CDR2 YYEEEE. The CDR3 length is 19 residues. Trimming took 7 bases from V and 0 from J; bases not matched to a gene: 21. The sequencing sample was made of breast tumor tissue. The chain is built from TRBV5-6 and TRBJ2-7, with 8 bases matching TRBD1. The clonotype originates from a female donor with breast cancer. Some clones in this sample may be carry-over from other donors' samples. CDR3 DNA: TGTGCCAGCCGTTCCAGCTTGCGAGGGACAGGACCCAACTCCTACGAGCAGTACTTC. Its translation: CASRSSLRGTGPNSYEQYF.